Below are 11 T cell receptor beta chains sequenced from a single sample in a study of human T cells and chemical hapten exposure. Time point noted: patch test 2, 6 weeks after DPC sensitization. Treatment meaning: therapeutic diphenylcyclopropenone sensitization with weekly scalp DPC. TCRdb called the RACE reads again in MiXCR, with one record for every CDR3 protein. The sample has about 110,000 distinct CDR3 sequences, 9% to 9.5% seen once. The source was whole blood, collected in connection with sensitization to the hapten diphenylcyclopropenone (DPC). The receptors were gathered from a woman in her forties with alopecia areata. Some clones in this sample may be carry-over from other donors' samples.

This clonotype was picked up many times. V and J are TRBV6-5 and TRBJ1-2, with D perhaps matching TRBD1 (5 bases). The V and J ends lost 0 bases and 3 bases respectively, with 11 bases between them. Germline loops: CDR1 MNHEY, CDR2 SVGAGI. This CDR3 region has 15 residues. This CDR3 is CASSYSYRDHYGYTF. CDR3 coding DNA: TGTGCCAGCAGTTACTCGTATAGGGACCACTATGGCTACACCTTC.

This clonotype was recorded at least ten times. This chain joins TRBV3-1 and TRBJ2-1; D may be TRBD1 or TRBD2 (6 bases each). Trimming took off 3 bases at V and 0 bases at J, with 12 bases between the two ends. This CDR3 has 16 amino acids. Germline CDR1 LGHDT, CDR2 YNNKEL (reference sequence). The CDR3 DNA sequence: TGTGCCAGCAGCCAGGGACTGGACAGCTCCTACAATGAGCAGTTCTTC. This gives the protein CASSQGLDSSYNEQFF.

This clonotype was counted many times. This chain joins TRBV12-3 or TRBV12-4 and TRBJ2-1, with 10 bases matching TRBD2. Trimming at V came to 6 bases and at J to 7 bases, leaving 9 bases not matched to a gene. The CDR3 is 15 amino acids. The CDR3 reads CASRYPAGGRNEQFF. The CDR3 DNA reads TGTGCCAGCAGATACCCAGCGGGGGGGAGGAATGAGCAGTTCTTC.

This clonotype was observed a few times. V is TRBV13 and J is TRBJ2-3; the D is unclear. Germline-derived CDR1 and CDR2 are PRHDT and FYEKMQ (reference sequence). This CDR3 contains 12 residues. Trimming pared 4 bases from V and 5 bases from J, leaving 7 bases between. CDR3 nucleotide sequence: TGTGCCAGCAGCTCACTGGAAGATACGCAGTATTTT. It yields the protein CASSSLEDTQYF.

This clonotype occurred many times. The chain carries TRBV6-6 and TRBJ1-2; D may be TRBD1 (5 bases). CDR3 length: 14 residues. Germline V gene sequence: CDR1 MNHNY, CDR2 SVGAGI (reference sequence). Trimming shortened V by 11 bases and J by 3 bases, and 19 bases separated the two germline ends. As DNA, the CDR3 is TGTGCCGCACGGGAGGGGCTATGGGACTATGGCTACACCTTC. Translating it yields CAAREGLWDYGYTF.

This clonotype has a handful of counts. The J gene is TRBJ1-1, the V gene TRBV6-5; D uncertain. V was pared by 2 bases and J by 7 bases, with 5 bases between. Germline CDR1 reads MNHEY; CDR2 reads SVGAGI. The CDR3 loop spans 11 amino acids. The CDR3 protein is CASSYGIEAFF. The CDR3 DNA reads TGTGCCAGCAGTTACGGTATTGAAGCTTTCTTT.

This clonotype was counted ten times or more. The chain uses TRBV28 and TRBJ2-7, with D maybe TRBD1 (5 bases). The CDR3 has 12 amino acids. V lost 3 bases to trimming and J lost 3 bases, with 6 bases between them. Germline V CDR1 and CDR2: MDHEN, SYDVKM. The CDR3 nucleotides are TGTGCCAGCAGTTTTCAGGGCTACGAGCAGTACTTC. Translated, it gives CASSFQGYEQYF.

This chain links TRBV4-1 with TRBJ1-5; D not certain. This CDR3 has 17 amino acids. Germline assignment: CDR1 MGHRA and CDR2 YSYEKL. V was pared by 1 base and J by 1 base, with 14 bases between. The CDR3 bases are TGCGCCAGCAGCCAAGTTATGGGGATCGGCAGCAATCAGCCCCAGCATTTT. This sequence encodes CASSQVMGIGSNQPQHF.

The chain has TRBV4-3 and TRBJ2-2; 9 positions agree with TRBD1. CDR3 size: 16 residues. Unmatched junction bases numbered 8, after V lost 4 bases and J lost 5 bases. CDR1 LGHNA and CDR2 YSLEER come from the germline V gene. The CDR3 DNA follows: TGCGCCAGCAGCCTAGAGACAGGGGGGTTGACCGGGGAGCTGTTTTTT. Translating gives CASSLETGGLTGELFF.

This clonotype turned up a few times. The chain uses TRBV20-1 and TRBJ2-5, with 8 bases lining up with TRBD2. Germline assignment: CDR1 DFQATT and CDR2 SNEGSKA (reference sequence). The J segment lost 5 bases and the V segment lost 3 bases, leaving 8 bases of the junction unmatched. The length of the CDR3 is 14 residues. The CDR3 spells CSASLAGLLETQYF. As DNA, the CDR3 is TGCAGTGCTAGTCTAGCGGGCCTATTGGAGACCCAGTACTTC.

The chain couples TRBV6-2 or TRBV6-3 to TRBJ2-2; maybe TRBD1 (5 bases). The V gene lost 3 bases and the J gene lost 5 bases, with 22 bases spanning the gap. This CDR3 has 18 amino acids. Looked up from germline, CDR1 is MNHEY and CDR2 is SVGEGT. This chain's CDR3 is CASSYNRPQGLGTGELFF. The CDR3 DNA reads as TGTGCCAGCAGTTATAATCGTCCTCAGGGCCTTGGGACCGGGGAGCTGTTTTTT.